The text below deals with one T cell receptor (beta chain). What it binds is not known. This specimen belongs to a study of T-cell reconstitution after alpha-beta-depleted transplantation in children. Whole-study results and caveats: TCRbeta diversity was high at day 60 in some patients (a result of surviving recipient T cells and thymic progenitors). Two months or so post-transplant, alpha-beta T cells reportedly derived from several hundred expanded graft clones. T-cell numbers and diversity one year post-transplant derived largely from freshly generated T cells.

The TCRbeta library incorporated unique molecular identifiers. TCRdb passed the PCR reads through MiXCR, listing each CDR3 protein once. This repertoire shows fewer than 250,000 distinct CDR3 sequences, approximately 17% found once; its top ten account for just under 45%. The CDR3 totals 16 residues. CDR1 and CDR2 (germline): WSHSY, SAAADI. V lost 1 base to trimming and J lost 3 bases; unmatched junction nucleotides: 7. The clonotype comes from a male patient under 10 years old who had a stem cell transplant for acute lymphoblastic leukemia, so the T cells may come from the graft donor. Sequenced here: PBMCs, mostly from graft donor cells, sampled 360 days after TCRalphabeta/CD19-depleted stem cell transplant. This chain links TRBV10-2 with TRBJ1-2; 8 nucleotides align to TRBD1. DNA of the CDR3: TGCGCCAGCAGTGAGTGGGGGACAGGAGACTACTATGGCTACACCTTC. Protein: CASSEWGTGDYYGYTF.